This T cell receptor beta chain appears in the sequencing data of a study of cytomegalovirus exposure and HLA in healthy donors. About the study: There were roughly 110 million unique TCR beta sequences, drawn from approximately 180 million T cells, in an earlier analysis. A preliminary data release comprised 70 million to 95 million unique TCRs obtained from HLA-typed donors.

The CDR3 contains 15 residues. Losses at the gene ends were 5 bases for V and 3 bases for J; bases not matched to a gene: 7. Germline values: CDR1 SGHTA, CDR2 FQGTGA. Both 60 Vbeta primers and 13 Jbeta primers went into the PCR. The table came from immunoSEQ multiplex PCR; TCRdb's copy has only in-frame clones and leaves some out. The sample shows 100,000 or so clones, 75% to 85% of them seen only once. This TCR came from a man aged 18-30 years in good health and CMV-seronegative. The chain couples TRBV7-3 to TRBJ2-1, with 7 bases lining up with TRBD1. The sample taken for sequencing was PBMCs. The DNA for the CDR3 is TGTGCCAGCAGCACGCAAGGGGGCAGCTACAATGAGCAGTTCTTC. Translated, it gives CASSTQGGSYNEQFF. Full variable domain (remainder filled in from reference TRBV7-3 and TRBJ2-1): GAGVSQTPSNKVTEKGKYVELRCDPISGHTALYWYRQSLGQGPEFLIYFQGTGAADDSGLPNDRFFAVRPEGSVSTLKIQRTERGDSAVYLCASSTQGGSYNEQFFGPGTRLTVL.